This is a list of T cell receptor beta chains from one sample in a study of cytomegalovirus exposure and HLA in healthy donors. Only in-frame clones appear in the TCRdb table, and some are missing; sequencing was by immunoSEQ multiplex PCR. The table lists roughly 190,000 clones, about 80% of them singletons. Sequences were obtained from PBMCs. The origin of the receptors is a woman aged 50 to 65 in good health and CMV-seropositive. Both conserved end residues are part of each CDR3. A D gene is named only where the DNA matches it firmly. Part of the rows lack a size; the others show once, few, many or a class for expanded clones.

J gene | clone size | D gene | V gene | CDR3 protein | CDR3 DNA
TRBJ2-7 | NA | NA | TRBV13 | CASSLVSYEQYF | TGTGCCAGCAGCTTAGTTTCCTACGAGCAGTACTTC
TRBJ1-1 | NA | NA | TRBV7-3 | CASRETPNTEAFF | TGTGCCAGCAGGGAGACCCCGAACACTGAAGCTTTCTTT
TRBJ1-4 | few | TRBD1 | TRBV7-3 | CASSLSGGVTNEKLFF | TGTGCCAGCAGCTTATCAGGGGGCGTAACTAATGAAAAACTGTTTTTT
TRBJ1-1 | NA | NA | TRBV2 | CASSPRGSVEAFF | TGTGCCAGCAGCCCCAGGGGAAGCGTTGAAGCTTTCTTT
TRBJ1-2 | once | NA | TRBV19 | CASSAGTSNYGYTF | TGTGCCAGTAGTGCCGGGACATCTAACTATGGCTACACCTTC
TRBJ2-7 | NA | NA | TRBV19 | CASSKSKTGNYEQYF | TGTGCCAGTAGTAAGAGTAAAACAGGGAACTACGAGCAGTACTTC
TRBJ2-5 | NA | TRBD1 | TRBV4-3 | CASSQEATHVDRAAYGQYF | TGCGCCAGCAGCCAAGAAGCGACGCATGTCGACAGGGCCGCGTACGGGCAGTACTTC
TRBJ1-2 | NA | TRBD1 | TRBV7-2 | CASSLGGTGANYGYTF | TGTGCCAGCAGCTTAGGAGGGACAGGAGCTAACTATGGCTACACCTTC
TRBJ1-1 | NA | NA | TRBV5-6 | CASSFLRYRPQGNTEAFF | TGTGCCAGCAGCTTCCTTCGCTATAGGCCACAGGGGAACACTGAAGCTTTCTTT
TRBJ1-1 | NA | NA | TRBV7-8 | CASSLRSNTEAFF | TGTGCCAGCAGCTTAAGGAGTAACACTGAAGCTTTCTTT
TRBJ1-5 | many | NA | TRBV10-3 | CAISESEHPSQPQHF | TGTGCCATCAGTGAGTCTGAACATCCATCCCAGCCCCAGCATTTT
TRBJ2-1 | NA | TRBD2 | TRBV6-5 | CASRTSGSNEQFF | TGTGCCAGCCGGACTAGCGGGAGCAATGAGCAGTTCTTC
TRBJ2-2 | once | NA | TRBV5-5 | CASRPTFGQANTGELFF | TGTGCCAGCAGACCCACATTCGGCCAGGCGAACACCGGGGAGCTGTTTTTT
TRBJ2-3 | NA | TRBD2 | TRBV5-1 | CASSSSGGAEAQYF | TGCGCCAGCAGCTCTAGCGGGGGGGCCGAGGCGCAGTATTTT
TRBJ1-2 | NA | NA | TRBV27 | CASSAGAGSYGYTF | TGTGCCAGCAGCGCAGGGGCAGGTAGCTATGGCTACACCTTC
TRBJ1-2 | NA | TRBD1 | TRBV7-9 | CASSQIRDRGRIWRYGYTF | TGTGCCAGCAGTCAAATCAGAGACAGGGGGCGTATATGGAGATATGGCTACACCTTC
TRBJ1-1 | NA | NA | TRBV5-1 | CASSPPLTGNEAFF | TGCGCCAGCAGCCCCCCCCTGACAGGAAACGAAGCTTTCTTT
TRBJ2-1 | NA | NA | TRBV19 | CASSIVGGLENEQFF | TGTGCCAGTAGTATAGTGGGGGGGCTTGAGAATGAGCAGTTCTTC
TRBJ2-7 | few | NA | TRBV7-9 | CASSLNEPVTYEQYF | TGTGCCAGCAGCTTAAACGAGCCGGTAACCTACGAGCAGTACTTC
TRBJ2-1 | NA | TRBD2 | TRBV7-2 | CASSLDSAGMQFF | TGTGCCAGCAGCTTAGATTCAGCGGGGATGCAGTTCTTC
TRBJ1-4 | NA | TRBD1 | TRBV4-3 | CASSLAGQGREKLFF | TGCGCCAGCAGCCTGGCGGGACAGGGGCGTGAAAAACTGTTTTTT
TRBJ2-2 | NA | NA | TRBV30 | CACLPQMTNTGELFF | TGTGCCTGCCTTCCGCAGATGACGAACACCGGGGAGCTGTTTTTT
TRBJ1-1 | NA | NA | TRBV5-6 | CASSLEGRGEAFF | TGTGCCAGCAGCTTGGAGGGTCGGGGGGAAGCTTTCTTT
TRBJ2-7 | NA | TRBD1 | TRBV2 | CASLPRDRASYEQYF | TGTGCCAGCCTACCCCGGGACAGGGCCTCCTACGAGCAGTACTTC
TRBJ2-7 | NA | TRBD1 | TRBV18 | CASSPPGQGAYEQYF | TGTGCCAGCTCACCGCCGGGACAGGGTGCGTACGAGCAGTACTTC
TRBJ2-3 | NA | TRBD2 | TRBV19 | CASSIGGGGDTQYF | TGTGCCAGTAGTATCGGCGGGGGAGGAGATACGCAGTATTTT
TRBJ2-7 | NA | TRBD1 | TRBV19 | CASSLWDRGGYEQYF | TGTGCCAGTAGTTTATGGGACAGGGGGGGCTACGAGCAGTACTTC
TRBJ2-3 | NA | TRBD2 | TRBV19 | CASSMGSGATDTQYF | TGTGCCAGTAGTATGGGTAGCGGGGCCACAGATACGCAGTATTTT
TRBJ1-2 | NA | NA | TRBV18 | CASSPPVLSGIYGYTF | TGTGCCAGCTCACCACCAGTATTATCCGGGATCTATGGCTACACCTTC
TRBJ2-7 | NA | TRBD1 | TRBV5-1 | CASSVGQGGTYEQYF | TGCGCCAGCAGCGTAGGACAGGGGGGGACCTACGAGCAGTACTTC
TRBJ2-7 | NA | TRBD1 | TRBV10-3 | CAISVTGGYEQYF | TGTGCCATCAGTGTGACAGGGGGCTACGAGCAGTACTTC
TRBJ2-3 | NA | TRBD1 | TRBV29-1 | CSVEARNRGYTDTQYF | TGCAGCGTTGAAGCCCGGAACAGGGGGTACACAGATACGCAGTATTTT